This record covers a single TCR beta chain. This sample stems from a study of blood T cells in healthy people across ages. A second roughly 6 to 12 cycle PCR used barcoded and J-beta primers. TCRdb independently ran MiXCR on the 5' RACE reads; one entry per CDR3 protein. This sample has under 2,000,000 distinct CDR3 sequences; 40% to 55% occur once, and the top ten carry over 2%. CDR3 length: 14 residues. V was clipped by 0 bases and J by 8 bases, with 13 bases between them. Per germline, CDR1 LGHNA and CDR2 YSLEER. Aged roughly 6 to 95, donors were systemically healthy Caucasians from Russia. This receptor was identified in a woman between 40 and 50 years old in good health. This chain connects TRBV4-3 to TRBJ1-2; D remains unclear. Sequencing was done on a sample of blood. The CDR3 sequence is CASSQDVDSSGYTF. In nucleotides, the CDR3 is TGCGCCAGCAGCCAAGATGTGGACTCTTCGGGCTACACCTTC.